The present entry profiles one T cell receptor beta chain with its context. This specimen belongs to a study of blood T cell repertoires in COVID-19. The CDR3 loop spans 13 amino acids. In germline, CDR1 is SGHAT, CDR2 FQNNGV. V lost 5 bases and J 8 bases, leaving 15 bases between the germline ends. Cohorts were assigned according to the clinical history that participants reported. For recovered donors of Cohort 3, there were two negative PCRs, clearance, or symptom resolution. Original data processing: Reference gene primers were amplified, and this amplification served to estimate nucleated cell counts. Assay used: immunoSEQ multiplex PCR; TCRdb lists only in-frame clones, some missing. Clone size and V and J calls were adopted from that table, with D and trimming inferred from the DNA. The repertoire holds 200,000 to 250,000 clones, with roughly 85% as singletons.

The TCR comes from a man aged 30 to 39 who had recovered from COVID-19. V and J are TRBV11-2 and TRBJ1-2, with D unresolved. Source material: PBMCs or T cells enriched from blood (not recorded which). The DNA of the CDR3 is TGTGCCAGCAGCCGACTGTCTGAACGGGGCTACACCTTC. Translated, it gives CASSRLSERGYTF.